A selection of T cell receptor beta chains follows, all from one sample in a study of somatic mutations in cytotoxic T cells in rheumatoid arthritis. Libraries were prepared by immunoSEQ multiplex PCR; TCRdb keeps only in-frame clonotypes and omits some of them. The sample shows roughly 16,000 clones, approximately 80% of them seen only once. The sample consisted of CD8+ T cells sorted from blood. All receptors derive from an adult with rheumatoid arthritis. CDR3s include the opening cysteine and the closing phenylalanine or tryptophan. A D gene is named only where the DNA matches it firmly. Size is omitted from some rows. Given values are once, few, many or a class for expanded clones.

CDR3 length,V gene,D gene,clone size,J gene,CDR3 protein,CDR3 DNA
15,TRBV2,.,few,TRBJ1-6,CASSEARGYNSPLHF,TGTGCCAGCAGTGAGGCGAGGGGGTATAATTCACCCCTCCACTTT
13,TRBV6-1,.,.,TRBJ1-1,CASSELENTEAFF,TGTGCCAGCAGTGAATTAGAGAACACTGAAGCTTTCTTT
13,TRBV7-6,.,.,TRBJ1-1,CASSLRLGGEAFF,TGTGCCAGCAGCTTACGTCTGGGGGGTGAAGCTTTCTTT
15,TRBV14,.,.,TRBJ1-2,CASSQDWPPRDGYTF,TGTGCCAGCAGCCAAGATTGGCCCCCCCGGGATGGCTACACCTTC
14,TRBV4-1,TRBD2,once,TRBJ2-3,CASSQGLASNTQYF,TGCGCCAGCAGCCAAGGACTAGCGAGTAATACGCAGTATTTT
14,TRBV6-6,TRBD1,.,TRBJ2-7,CASSSDGGGQGRNF,TGTGCCAGCAGTTCGGACGGAGGTGGACAGGGGCGGAACTTC
15,TRBV27,TRBD2,few,TRBJ2-3,CASSGLATFLDTQYF,TGTGCCAGCAGTGGACTAGCGACCTTTTTAGATACGCAGTATTTT
14,TRBV13,TRBD1,.,TRBJ2-1,CASSTLDRGNEQFF,TGTGCCAGCAGCACCCTTGACAGGGGGAATGAGCAGTTCTTC
13,TRBV29-1,TRBD1,.,TRBJ1-1,CSVGQSPSNEAFF,TGCAGCGTGGGACAGTCACCCTCTAATGAAGCTTTCTTT
16,TRBV7-7,.,.,TRBJ2-5,CASSLGGGGNQETQYF,TGTGCTAGCAGCTTAGGGGGCGGGGGGAACCAAGAGACCCAGTACTTC
14,TRBV11-3,.,medium-sized,TRBJ2-1,CASSSSGLNNEQFF,TGTGCCAGCAGCTCATCTGGGTTGAACAATGAGCAGTTCTTC
14,TRBV9,.,once,TRBJ1-1,CASSDPREHTEAFF,TGTGCCAGCAGCGACCCCCGGGAGCACACTGAAGCTTTCTTT
16,TRBV5-1,.,.,TRBJ2-3,CASSPSSEPRTDTQYF,TGCGCCAGCAGCCCGTCTAGCGAACCTCGCACAGATACGCAGTATTTT
15,TRBV27,.,few,TRBJ1-6,CASSPRDGLNSPLHF,TGTGCCAGCAGTCCCAGGGACGGCTTAAATTCACCCCTCCACTTT
15,TRBV4-1,.,.,TRBJ2-7,CASSQVQGSSYEQYF,TGCGCCAGCAGCCAAGTGCAGGGGTCATCCTACGAGCAGTACTTC
15,TRBV6-4,TRBD2,.,TRBJ2-2,CASSDSAGGPGELFF,TGTGCCAGCAGTGACTCAGCGGGGGGGCCCGGGGAGCTGTTTTTT
15,TRBV28,.,.,TRBJ2-2,CASSLGGRAAGELFF,TGTGCCAGCAGTTTAGGGGGTAGGGCCGCCGGGGAGCTGTTTTTT
15,TRBV28,.,.,TRBJ1-1,CASSRGPLMNTEAFF,TGTGCCAGCAGCCGAGGGCCGCTCATGAACACTGAAGCTTTCTTT
13,TRBV10-3,.,.,TRBJ2-7,CAISESITYEQYF,TGTGCCATCAGTGAGTCTATTACCTACGAGCAGTACTTC
15,TRBV7-9,.,.,TRBJ1-6,CASSGRRDGNSPLHF,TGTGCCAGCAGCGGGCGTAGGGACGGTAATTCACCCCTCCACTTT
11,TRBV27,.,few,TRBJ1-2,CATRLGAGYTF,TGTGCCACCCGACTGGGGGCTGGCTACACCTTC
15,TRBV18,TRBD2,.,TRBJ2-7,CASSLGAGGSYEQYF,TGTGCCAGCTCCCTTGGGGCGGGGGGATCCTACGAGCAGTACTTC
14,TRBV7-9,TRBD2,.,TRBJ2-2,CASSPGTRGRELFF,TGTGCCAGCAGCCCCGGGACTAGAGGAAGGGAGCTGTTTTTT
13,TRBV29-1,.,.,TRBJ2-2,CSVPGLRTGELFF,TGCAGCGTCCCGGGACTGCGCACCGGGGAGCTGTTTTTT
15,TRBV11-2,.,few,TRBJ2-2,CASDPIQGKTGELFF,TGTGCCAGTGATCCCATACAGGGAAAAACCGGGGAGCTGTTTTTT
14,TRBV5-1,.,.,TRBJ2-2,CASTLRATGGELFF,TGCGCCAGCACCCTTCGGGCGACGGGCGGGGAGCTGTTTTTT
14,TRBV6-5,.,few,TRBJ2-5,CASKDSGEVETQYF,TGTGCCAGCAAAGATAGCGGAGAGGTGGAGACCCAGTACTTC
14,TRBV27,.,.,TRBJ2-6,CASSGVSGANVLTF,TGTGCCAGCAGCGGGGTATCTGGGGCCAACGTCCTGACTTTC
12,TRBV7-9,.,.,TRBJ2-1,CASSPNRVEQFF,TGTGCCAGCAGTCCGAACAGGGTTGAGCAGTTCTTC
15,TRBV11-2,.,.,TRBJ2-5,CASSPLGRDQETQYF,TGTGCCAGCAGCCCCCTGGGGCGGGACCAAGAGACCCAGTACTTC
15,TRBV6-5,.,.,TRBJ2-2,CASSLRRWGTGELFF,TGTGCCAGCAGCCTTAGACGCTGGGGCACCGGGGAGCTGTTTTTT
15,TRBV27,.,.,TRBJ1-5,CASSFQGGINQPQHF,TGTGCCAGCAGTTTCCAGGGAGGGATTAATCAGCCCCAGCATTTT
16,TRBV5-8,.,once,TRBJ1-5,CASSRGADYSNQPQHF,TGTGCCAGCAGCCGTGGTGCGGACTATAGCAATCAGCCCCAGCATTTT
13,TRBV4-1,.,.,TRBJ1-1,CASSQVSNTEAFF,TGCGCCAGCAGCCAAGTATCGAACACTGAAGCTTTCTTT
16,TRBV9,TRBD1,.,TRBJ2-2,CASSGPVTGGTGELFF,TGTGCCAGCAGCGGCCCGGTGACAGGGGGCACCGGGGAGCTGTTTTTT
16,TRBV2,.,.,TRBJ1-1,CASSATSQALNTEAFF,TGTGCCAGCAGCGCGACAAGCCAGGCCTTGAACACTGAAGCTTTCTTT
14,TRBV7-9,.,.,TRBJ1-4,CASSVVATNEKLFF,TGTGCCAGCAGCGTCGTTGCAACTAATGAAAAACTGTTTTTT
16,TRBV2,TRBD1,.,TRBJ2-7,CASSPTETGASYEQYF,TGTGCCAGCAGCCCCACCGAGACAGGGGCTTCCTACGAGCAGTACTTC
16,TRBV28,.,.,TRBJ1-1,CASNGQGVVRGTEAFF,TGTGCCAGCAATGGGCAGGGAGTAGTTCGCGGCACTGAAGCTTTCTTT
14,TRBV7-8,.,.,TRBJ1-3,CASSPSDSLYTIYF,TGTGCCAGCAGCCCTTCAGACAGTCTCTACACCATATATTTT
12,TRBV4-2,.,once,TRBJ2-7,CASSQDPYEQYF,TGTGCCAGCAGCCAAGATCCCTACGAGCAGTACTTC
16,TRBV2,TRBD1,.,TRBJ1-6,CASSEAGTGDNSPLHF,TGTGCCAGCAGTGAAGCGGGGACAGGGGATAATTCACCCCTCCACTTT
14,TRBV6-1,.,.,TRBJ2-7,CASMTATHPKPQYF,TGTGCCAGCATGACAGCCACTCACCCCAAACCGCAGTACTTC
10,TRBV20-1,.,few,TRBJ1-6,CSTGNSPLHF,TGCAGTACGGGGAATTCACCCCTCCACTTT
14,TRBV6-6,.,.,TRBJ1-1,CASSYSDKNTEAFF,TGTGCCAGCAGTTACTCGGACAAGAACACTGAAGCTTTCTTT
14,TRBV12-5,TRBD2,.,TRBJ2-3,CASAPGSGGDTQYF,TGTGCTAGTGCCCCGGGTAGCGGGGGAGATACGCAGTATTTT
16,TRBV21-1,.,once,TRBJ1-2,CASSSTRGTPNYGYTF,TGTGCCAGCAGCTCTACGAGGGGGACACCTAACTATGGCTACACCTTC
16,TRBV15,.,.,TRBJ1-1,CATSRDHRQGRAEAFF,TGTGCCACCAGCAGAGATCACCGTCAGGGTAGGGCTGAAGCTTTCTTT
19,TRBV12-2,.,once,TRBJ1-2,CASRLFTSPTYVANYGYTF,TGTGCAAGTCGCCTCTTCACGTCCCCTACATATGTCGCTAACTATGGCTACACCTTC
15,TRBV6-1,TRBD2,.,TRBJ2-3,CASSETSGGADTQYF,TGTGCCAGCAGTGAGACTAGCGGGGGGGCCGATACGCAGTATTTT
15,TRBV6-5,.,few,TRBJ1-5,CASSIQGFGNQPQHF,TGTGCCAGCAGTATACAGGGATTCGGCAATCAGCCCCAGCATTTT
12,TRBV7-6,.,.,TRBJ1-4,CASSDSDRILFF,TGTGCCAGCAGCGATAGTGACAGAATACTGTTTTTT
12,TRBV10-2,.,large,TRBJ1-2,CASSSGTYGYTF,TGCGCCAGCAGCTCCGGGACATATGGCTACACCTTC
14,TRBV19,.,.,TRBJ1-6,CASSVQMYNSPLHF,TGTGCCAGTAGTGTACAGATGTATAATTCACCCCTCCACTTT
13,TRBV6-5,TRBD1,.,TRBJ1-1,CASRDRDGTEAFF,TGTGCCAGCAGGGACAGGGATGGCACTGAAGCTTTCTTT
16,TRBV27,TRBD2,once,TRBJ2-3,CASSETSGGLIDTQYF,TGTGCCAGCAGTGAGACTAGCGGGGGACTCATAGATACGCAGTATTTT
14,TRBV27,TRBD1,.,TRBJ2-5,CASSSGTGVKTQYF,TGTGCCAGCAGTTCCGGGACAGGGGTGAAGACCCAGTACTTC
15,TRBV28,.,.,TRBJ2-5,CASTPKGGVGETQYF,TGTGCCAGCACCCCCAAGGGGGGCGTGGGAGAGACCCAGTACTTC
17,TRBV5-4,.,.,TRBJ2-1,CASSPTGAGARYNEQFF,TGTGCCAGCAGCCCGACGGGGGCGGGTGCTAGGTACAATGAGCAGTTCTTC